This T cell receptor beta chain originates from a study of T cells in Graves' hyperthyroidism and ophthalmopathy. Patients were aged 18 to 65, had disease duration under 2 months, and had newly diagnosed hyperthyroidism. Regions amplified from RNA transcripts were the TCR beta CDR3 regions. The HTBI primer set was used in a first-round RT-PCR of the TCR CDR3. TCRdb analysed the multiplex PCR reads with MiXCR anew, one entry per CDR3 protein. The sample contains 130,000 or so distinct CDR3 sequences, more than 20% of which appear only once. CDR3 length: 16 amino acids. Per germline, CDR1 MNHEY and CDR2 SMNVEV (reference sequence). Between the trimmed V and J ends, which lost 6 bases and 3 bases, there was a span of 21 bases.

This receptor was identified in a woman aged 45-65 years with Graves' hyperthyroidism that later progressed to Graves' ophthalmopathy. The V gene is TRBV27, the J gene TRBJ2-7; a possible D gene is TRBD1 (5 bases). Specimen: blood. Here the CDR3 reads CASSLSGRDPSYEQYF. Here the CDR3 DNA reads TGTGCCAGCAGCCTCTCAGGGCGAGACCCGAGCTACGAGCAGTACTTC.